This passage covers 3 T cell receptor beta chains from one sample sequenced in a study of T cell repertoires in cytomegalovirus infection. TCRdb re-called the reads with MiXCR, one entry per CDR3 protein. The profile shows about 890,000 distinct CDR3 sequences, roughly 30% of them singletons. The antigens of these receptors remain unknown. The sequencing here drew on cultured CD8+ T cells from PBMCs, taken from culture after CMV antigen stimulation. These receptors all stem from a human donor in good health (CMV status not recorded). Some clones in this sample may be carry-over from other donors' samples.

The rearrangement uses TRBV2 and TRBJ1-6; TRBD1 is a possible D gene (6 bases). The CDR3 consists of 12 residues. Germline V gene lookup returns CDR1 SNHLY and CDR2 FYNNEI. Trimming took off 5 bases at V and 9 bases at J, with 8 bases between the two ends. The CDR3 DNA reads as TGTGCCAGCAGTACGACAGGTTCACCCCTCCACTTT. Residues: CASSTTGSPLHF. The complete variable domain, with remaining parts taken from reference TRBV2 and TRBJ1-6, reads EPEVTQTPSHQVTQMGQEVILRCVPISNHLYFYWYRQILGQKVEFLVSFYNNEISEKSEIFDDQFSVERPDGSNFTLKIRSTKLEDSAMYFCASSTTGSPLHFGNGTRLTVT.

The chain joins TRBV7-9 to TRBJ1-1; 7 bases are shared with TRBD1. The CDR3 has 13 residues. Germline CDR1 and CDR2: SEHNR and FQNEAQ (reference sequence). V lost 5 bases and J lost 6; bases outside the gene matches: 6. Here the CDR3 reads CASSPGGHPEAFF. DNA for the CDR3: TGTGCCAGCAGCCCAGGGGGACATCCTGAAGCTTTCTTT.

The V and J genes are TRBV15 and TRBJ2-7, with D tentatively TRBD1 (6 bases). Looked up from germline, CDR1 is LNHNV and CDR2 is YYDKDF (reference sequence). This CDR3 has 17 amino acids. Trimming removed 5 bases from V and 4 bases from J, with 24 bases in between. The CDR3 region is CATSLNPQQGARYEQYF. As DNA, the CDR3 is TGTGCCACCAGCCTTAACCCGCAACAGGGCGCCAGGTACGAGCAGTACTTC.